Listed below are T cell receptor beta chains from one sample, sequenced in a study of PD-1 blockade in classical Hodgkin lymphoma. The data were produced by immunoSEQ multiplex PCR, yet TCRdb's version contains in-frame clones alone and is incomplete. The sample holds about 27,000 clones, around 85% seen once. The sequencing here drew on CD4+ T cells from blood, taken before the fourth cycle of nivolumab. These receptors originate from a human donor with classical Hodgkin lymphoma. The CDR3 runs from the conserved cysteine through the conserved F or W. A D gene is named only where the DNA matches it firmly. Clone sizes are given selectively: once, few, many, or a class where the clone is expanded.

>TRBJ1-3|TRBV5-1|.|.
CASSLTSGNTIYF
TGCGCCAGCAGCTTGACATCTGGAAACACCATATATTTT
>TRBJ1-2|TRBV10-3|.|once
CAISENDLPYGYTF
TGTGCCATCAGTGAGAACGATCTCCCCTATGGCTACACCTTC
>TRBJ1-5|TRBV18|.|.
CASSPERRVQPQHF
TGTGCCAGCTCACCCGAGAGGCGGGTACAGCCCCAGCATTTT
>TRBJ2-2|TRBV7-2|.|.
CASSLNQQGSSGELFF
TGTGCCAGCAGCTTAAATCAGCAAGGGTCCAGCGGGGAGCTGTTTTTT
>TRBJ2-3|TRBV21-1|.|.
CASSKEEVDLVNTQYF
TGTGCCAGCAGCAAAGAGGAAGTGGACTTAGTAAATACGCAGTATTTT
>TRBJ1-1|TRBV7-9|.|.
CASSLALNTEAFF
TGTGCCAGCAGCTTAGCATTGAACACTGAAGCTTTCTTT
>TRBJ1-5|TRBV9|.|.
CASSVGEGKSQPQHF
TGTGCCAGCAGCGTAGGGGAAGGGAAAAGTCAGCCCCAGCATTTT
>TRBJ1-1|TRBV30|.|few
CAWSGWDMNTEAFF
TGTGCCTGGAGTGGATGGGACATGAACACTGAAGCTTTCTTT
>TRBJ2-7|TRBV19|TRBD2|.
CASRYGSGREHEQYF
TGTGCCAGTAGGTATGGGAGCGGGAGAGAGCACGAGCAGTACTTC
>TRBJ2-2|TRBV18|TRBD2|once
CASSPPAGTSGTSLPNTGELFF
TGTGCCAGCTCACCACCCGCTGGGACTAGCGGAACCAGCTTACCGAACACCGGGGAGCTGTTTTTT
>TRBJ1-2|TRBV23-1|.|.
CASSGPGGAGRNYGYTF
TGCGCCAGCAGTGGACCTGGAGGGGCAGGTAGAAACTATGGCTACACCTTC